These 13 T cell receptor beta chains came from one sample sequenced in a study of shared clonotypes between healthy human individuals. The protocol was immunoSEQ multiplex PCR, while the TCRdb copy is restricted to in-frame clones and leaves out a portion. The sample records millions of clones, approximately 92% being singletons. The sequencing sample was made of naive CD4+ T cells sorted from blood. Indicated subset: CD45RA+ positively selected. The receptor set was obtained from a man between 18 and 29 years old in good health.

Worth noting for this clone: Distinct nucleotide sequences in the sample also encode this CDR3. This chain links TRBV19 with TRBJ2-7; 11 nucleotides agree with TRBD1. V shed 4 bases and J 4 bases; nucleotides not matched to a gene: 6. Germline CDR1 is LNHDA and CDR2 is SQIVND (reference sequence). This CDR3 is built from 15 residues. This CDR3 reads CASSTGTGGFYEQYF. The CDR3, as DNA: TGTGCCAGTAGTACCGGGACAGGGGGGTTTTACGAGCAGTACTTC.

V and J are TRBV6-5 and TRBJ1-2; 7 nucleotides agree with TRBD1. The germline gives CDR1 MNHEY, CDR2 SVGAGI. The CDR3 totals 13 residues. The ends lost 6 bases at V and 4 bases at J; junction bases unmatched: 5. The CDR3 region is CASRETGVYGYTF. DNA of the CDR3: TGTGCCAGCAGAGAAACAGGGGTCTATGGCTACACCTTC.

This clone has a single count. V usage is TRBV6-5 and J usage is TRBJ1-2, with D tentatively TRBD1 (6 bases). Germline V gene sequence: CDR1 MNHEY, CDR2 SVGAGI. Trimming took 7 bases from V and 4 from J, leaving 19 bases between them. This CDR3 is 15 amino acids long. CDR3 DNA: TGTGCCAGCAAGGAGGGGGGGGGTTTCACCTATGGCTACACCTTC. Protein: CASKEGGGFTYGYTF.

The rearrangement links TRBV29-1 to TRBJ2-5; TRBD1 might be the D (5 bases). Looked up from germline, CDR1 is SQVTM and CDR2 is ANQGSEA. This CDR3 is built from 13 residues. V was cut by 5 bases and J by 0 bases, with 10 bases left in between. The CDR3 DNA follows: TGCAGCGTTCTTCTGGACAACCAAGAGACCCAGTACTTC. Translating gives CSVLLDNQETQYF.

J is TRBJ2-2 and V is TRBV5-1, with D perhaps matching TRBD2 (6 bases). The CDR3 runs to 15 residues. Looked up from germline, CDR1 is SGHRS and CDR2 is YFSETQ. V was trimmed by 2 bases and J by 0 bases, leaving 8 bases between them. DNA for the CDR3: TGCGCCAGCAGCTTCACTAGCCCGAACACCGGGGAGCTGTTTTTT. It encodes CASSFTSPNTGELFF.

This clone was picked up one time. This same CDR3 is encoded by further DNA sequences in the sample. The chain has TRBV6-5 and TRBJ1-4; D is ambiguous. In germline, CDR1 is MNHEY, CDR2 SVGAGI. Trimming cost V 6 bases and J 0 bases, with 11 bases left between them. The CDR3 sequence is 15 residues long. The CDR3 nucleotides read TGTGCCAGCAGCCCCGAGGGAGCAACTAATGAAAAACTGTTTTTT. It yields the protein CASSPEGATNEKLFF.

This chain uses TRBV19 with TRBJ1-1; D is perhaps TRBD1 (5 bases). Germline values: CDR1 LNHDA, CDR2 SQIVND (reference sequence). V lost 5 bases and J lost 5, with 18 bases in between. This CDR3 region has 15 residues. CDR3 coding DNA: TGTGCCAGTAGTGCGCTCAAGGATCGGGGGACTGAAGCTTTCTTT. The encoded protein is CASSALKDRGTEAFF.

Notes on this clone: This sample includes further DNA sequences coding for the same CDR3. V gene TRBV18 combines with J gene TRBJ2-7; 9 bases are shared with TRBD1. The CDR3 runs to 16 residues. V was clipped by 1 base and J by 2 bases; unmatched bases: 6. Germline CDR1 reads KGHSH; CDR2 reads LQKENI. CDR3 DNA: TGTGCCAGCTCACCACTAGGGACAGGGACTACCTACGAGCAGTACTTC. This gives the protein CASSPLGTGTTYEQYF. Using reference TRBV18 and TRBJ2-7 for the parts outside the CDR3, the full variable domain is NAGVMQNPRHLVRRRGQEARLRCSPMKGHSHVYWYRQLPEEGLKFMVYLQKENIIDESGMPKERFSAEFPKEGPSILRIQQVVRGDSAAYFCASSPLGTGTTYEQYFGPGTRLTVT.

The CDR3 region has the DNA TGTGCCTGGACTATCGGGACTAGCCACGAGCAGTACTTC. Amino acids: CAWTIGTSHEQYF. The chain uses TRBV30 and TRBJ2-7; 9 bases line up with TRBD2. This CDR3 has 13 residues. The trim removed 4 bases at V and 5 bases at J, leaving 6 bases unmatched. Looked up from germline, CDR1 is GTSNPN and CDR2 is SVGIG (reference sequence).

The rearrangement uses TRBV28 and TRBJ2-1; perhaps TRBD1 as D (6 bases). V was pared by 6 bases and J by 10 bases, with 13 bases between. The CDR3 is 12 residues long. Germline CDR1 reads MDHEN; CDR2 reads SYDVKM. The CDR3 nucleotides read TGTGCCAGCAGCGAGGGGGTCGACGAGCAGTTCTTC. Its protein is CASSEGVDEQFF.

V is TRBV30 and J is TRBJ1-4; D call uncertain. Per the germline V gene, CDR1 is GTSNPN and CDR2 is SVGIG (reference sequence). V dropped 3 bases and J dropped 8 bases, with 16 bases sitting between them. The CDR3 loop spans 14 amino acids. CDR3 sequence (DNA): TGTGCCTGGAGAGGTAGACCCGAAGGGGAAAAACTGTTTTTT. It codes for CAWRGRPEGEKLFF.

CDR3 amino acids: CASGLSPTISDRHRSYEQYF. Written as DNA, the CDR3 is TGTGCTAGTGGTTTAAGTCCAACAATTTCCGACAGGCACCGCTCCTACGAGCAGTACTTC. The chain is built from TRBV12-5 and TRBJ2-7; D is possibly TRBD1 (6 bases). This CDR3 contains 20 residues. V gave up 3 bases and J gave up 0 bases, with 27 bases separating them. CDR1 and CDR2 from the germline V gene are LGHNT and FRNRAP.

The chain carries TRBV5-3 and TRBJ2-5; TRBD2 is a possible D gene (5 bases). TRBV5-3 is marked as an open reading frame, function uncertain. CDR3 length equals 14 residues. V lost 2 bases, J lost 3 bases, and 11 bases lay in between. The CDR3 region is CARSFTRLKETQYF. CDR3 coding DNA: TGTGCCAGAAGCTTTACCAGACTAAAAGAGACCCAGTACTTC.